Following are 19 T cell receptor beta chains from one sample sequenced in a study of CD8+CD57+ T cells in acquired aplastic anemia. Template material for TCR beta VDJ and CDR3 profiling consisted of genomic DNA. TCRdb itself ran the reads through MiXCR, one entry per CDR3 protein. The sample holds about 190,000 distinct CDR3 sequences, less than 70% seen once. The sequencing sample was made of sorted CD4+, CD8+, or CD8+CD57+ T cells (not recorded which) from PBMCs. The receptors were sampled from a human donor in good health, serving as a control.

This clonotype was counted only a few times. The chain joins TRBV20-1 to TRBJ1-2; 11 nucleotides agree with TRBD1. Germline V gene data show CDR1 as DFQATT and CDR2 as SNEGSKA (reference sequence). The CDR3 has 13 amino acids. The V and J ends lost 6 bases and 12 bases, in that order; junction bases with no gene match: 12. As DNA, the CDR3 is TGCAGTGCCTTAGCCGGGACAGGGGGTGGGGACACCTTC. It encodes CSALAGTGGGDTF.

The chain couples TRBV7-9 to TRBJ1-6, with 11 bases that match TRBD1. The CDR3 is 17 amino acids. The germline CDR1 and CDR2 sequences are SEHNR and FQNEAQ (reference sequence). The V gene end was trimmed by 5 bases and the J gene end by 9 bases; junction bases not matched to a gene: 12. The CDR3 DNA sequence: TGTGCCAGCAGCCGCGGACAGGGGGCGAGGGTATCTTCACCCCTCCACTTT. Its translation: CASSRGQGARVSSPLHF.

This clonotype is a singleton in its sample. The chain's CDR3 is CASSVARGDSPLHF. CDR3 DNA sequence: TGTGCCAGCAGCGTAGCCAGGGGCGATTCACCCCTCCACTTT. This chain uses TRBV9 with TRBJ1-6; the D gene is possibly TRBD1 (6 bases). The CDR3 is 14 residues long. Looked up from germline, CDR1 is SGDLS and CDR2 is YYNGEE. V was pared by 0 bases and J by 8 bases, with 9 bases between.

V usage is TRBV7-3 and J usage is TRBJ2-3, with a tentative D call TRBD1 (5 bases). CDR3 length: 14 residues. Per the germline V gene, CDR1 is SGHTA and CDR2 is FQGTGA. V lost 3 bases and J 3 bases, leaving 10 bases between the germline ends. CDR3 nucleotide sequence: TGTGCCAGCAGCTTGGATCAGGGAACAGATACGCAGTATTTT. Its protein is CASSLDQGTDTQYF.

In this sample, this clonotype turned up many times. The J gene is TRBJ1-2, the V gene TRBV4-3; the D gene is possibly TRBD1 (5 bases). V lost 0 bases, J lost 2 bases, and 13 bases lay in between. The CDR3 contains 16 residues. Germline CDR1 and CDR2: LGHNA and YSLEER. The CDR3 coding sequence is TGCGCCAGCAGCCAAGAATTACAGGCATGGAACTATGGCTACACCTTC. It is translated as CASSQELQAWNYGYTF.

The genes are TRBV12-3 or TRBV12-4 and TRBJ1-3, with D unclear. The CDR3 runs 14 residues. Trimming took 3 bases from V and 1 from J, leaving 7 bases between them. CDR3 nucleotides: TGTGCCAGCAGTTTGGCGGCGTCTGGAAACACCATATATTTT. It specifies CASSLAASGNTIYF.

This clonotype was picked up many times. The CDR3 region has the DNA TGTGCCAGCAGCTTAGGGATGGTGACGGAGACCCAGTACTTC. Encoded protein: CASSLGMVTETQYF. The rearrangement links TRBV7-8 to TRBJ2-5; D not certain. The germline V gene has CDR1 SGHVS and CDR2 FQNEAQ. This CDR3 has 14 amino acids. The V end was cut by 1 base, the J end by 5 bases, with 11 bases between.

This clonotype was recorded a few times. The CDR3 nucleotides read TGTGCCACCAGCAGAGATCGCAGGATAAGTAGCAATCAGCCCCAGCATTTT. It is translated as CATSRDRRISSNQPQHF. V is TRBV15 and J is TRBJ1-5; D ambiguous. The CDR3 is 17 amino acids. Germline assignment: CDR1 LNHNV and CDR2 YYDKDF (reference sequence). The V end lost 0 bases, the J end lost 0 bases, and 12 bases lay between the germline ends.

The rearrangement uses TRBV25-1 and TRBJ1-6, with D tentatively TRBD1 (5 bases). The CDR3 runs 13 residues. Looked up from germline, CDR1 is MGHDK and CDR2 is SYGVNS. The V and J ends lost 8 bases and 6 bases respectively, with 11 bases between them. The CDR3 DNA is TGTGCCAGCCGGGACCAATTTAATTCACCCCTCCACTTT. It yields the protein CASRDQFNSPLHF.

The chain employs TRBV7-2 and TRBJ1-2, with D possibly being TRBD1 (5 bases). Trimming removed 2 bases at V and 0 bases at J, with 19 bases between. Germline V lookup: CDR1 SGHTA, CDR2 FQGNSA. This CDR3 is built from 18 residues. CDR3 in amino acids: CASSLPEGRVGANYGYTF. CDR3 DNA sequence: TGTGCCAGCAGCTTACCCGAGGGCAGGGTGGGAGCTAACTATGGCTACACCTTC.

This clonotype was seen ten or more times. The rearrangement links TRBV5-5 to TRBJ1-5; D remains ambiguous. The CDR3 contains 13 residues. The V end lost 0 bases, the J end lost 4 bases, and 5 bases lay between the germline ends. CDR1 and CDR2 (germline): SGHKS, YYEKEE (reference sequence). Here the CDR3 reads CASSLDYNQPQHF. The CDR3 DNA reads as TGTGCCAGCAGCTTGGATTATAATCAGCCCCAGCATTTT.

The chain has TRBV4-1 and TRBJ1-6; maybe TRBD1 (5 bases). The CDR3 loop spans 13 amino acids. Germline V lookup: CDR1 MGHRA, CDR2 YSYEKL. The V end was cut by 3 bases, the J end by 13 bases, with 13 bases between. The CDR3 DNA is TGCGCCAGCAGCCAGGGGGTTAATCAGCCCCTCCACTTT. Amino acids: CASSQGVNQPLHF.

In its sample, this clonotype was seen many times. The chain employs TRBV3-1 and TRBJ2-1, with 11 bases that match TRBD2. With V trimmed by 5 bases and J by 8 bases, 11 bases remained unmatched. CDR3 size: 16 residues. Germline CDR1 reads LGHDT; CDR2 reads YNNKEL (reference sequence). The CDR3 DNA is TGTGCCAGCAGCTCCTTCGGTAGCGGGGGGGTTGATGAGCAGTTCTTC. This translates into CASSSFGSGGVDEQFF.

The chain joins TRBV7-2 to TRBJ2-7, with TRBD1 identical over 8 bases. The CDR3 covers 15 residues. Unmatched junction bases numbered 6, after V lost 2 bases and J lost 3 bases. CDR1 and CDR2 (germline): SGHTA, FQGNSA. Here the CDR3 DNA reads TGTGCCAGCAGCTTATCCTGGACAGGGCGCTACGAGCAGTACTTC. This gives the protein CASSLSWTGRYEQYF. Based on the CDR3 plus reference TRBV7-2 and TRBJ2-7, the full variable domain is GAGVSQSPSNKVTEKGKDVELRCDPISGHTALYWYRQSLGQGLEFLIYFQGNSAPDKSGLPSDRFSAERTGGSVSTLTIQRTQQEDSAVYLCASSLSWTGRYEQYFGPGTRLTVT.

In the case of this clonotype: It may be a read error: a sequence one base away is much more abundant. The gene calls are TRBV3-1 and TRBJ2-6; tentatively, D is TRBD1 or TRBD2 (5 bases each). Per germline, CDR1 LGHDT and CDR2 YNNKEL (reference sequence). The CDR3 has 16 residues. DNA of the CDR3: TGTGCCAGCAGCCAAGATGGAGGAAGTGGGGCCGACGTCCTGACTTTC. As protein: CASSQDGGSGADVLTF.

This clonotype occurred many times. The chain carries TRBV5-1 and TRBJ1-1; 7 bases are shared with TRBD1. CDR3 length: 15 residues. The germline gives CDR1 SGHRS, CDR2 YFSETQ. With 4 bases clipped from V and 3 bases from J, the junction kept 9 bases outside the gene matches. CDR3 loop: CASSTDRVGYTEAFF. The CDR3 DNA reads TGCGCCAGCAGCACCGACAGGGTCGGGTACACTGAAGCTTTCTTT.

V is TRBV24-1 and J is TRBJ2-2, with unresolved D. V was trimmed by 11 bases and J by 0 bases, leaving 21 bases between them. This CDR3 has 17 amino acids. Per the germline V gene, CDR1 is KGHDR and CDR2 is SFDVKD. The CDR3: CASSPPVYPSNTGELFF. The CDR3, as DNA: TGTGCCAGCTCACCACCGGTTTACCCATCGAACACCGGGGAGCTGTTTTTT.

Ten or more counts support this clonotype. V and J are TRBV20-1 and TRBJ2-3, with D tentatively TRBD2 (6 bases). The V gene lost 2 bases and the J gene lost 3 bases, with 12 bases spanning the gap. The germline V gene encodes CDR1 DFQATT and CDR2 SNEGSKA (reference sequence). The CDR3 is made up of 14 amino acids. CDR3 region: CSARSGGATDTQYF. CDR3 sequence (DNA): TGCAGTGCTAGAAGCGGCGGGGCGACAGATACGCAGTATTTT.

DNA for the CDR3: TGTGCCACCAGTGGGGGGGCCAGCTCCTACGAGCAGTACTTC. It is translated as CATSGGASSYEQYF. This chain connects TRBV24-1 to TRBJ2-7, with D perhaps assigned TRBD1 or TRBD2 (6 bases each). This CDR3 has 14 residues. The V end was cut by 5 bases, the J end by 0 bases, with 10 bases between. CDR1 is KGHDR, CDR2 SFDVKD, per germline.